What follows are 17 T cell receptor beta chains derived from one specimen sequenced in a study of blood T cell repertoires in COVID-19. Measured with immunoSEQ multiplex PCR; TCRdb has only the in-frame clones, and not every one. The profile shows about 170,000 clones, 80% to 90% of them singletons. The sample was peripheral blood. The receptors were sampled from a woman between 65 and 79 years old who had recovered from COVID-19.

CDR3 sequence reads: CASGEPNQPQHF. The CDR3, as DNA: TGTGCTTCAGGGGAGCCCAATCAGCCCCAGCATTTT. This chain uses TRBV30 with TRBJ1-5; D may be TRBD1 (6 bases). The CDR3 has 12 amino acids. In germline, CDR1 is GTSNPN, CDR2 SVGIG (reference sequence).

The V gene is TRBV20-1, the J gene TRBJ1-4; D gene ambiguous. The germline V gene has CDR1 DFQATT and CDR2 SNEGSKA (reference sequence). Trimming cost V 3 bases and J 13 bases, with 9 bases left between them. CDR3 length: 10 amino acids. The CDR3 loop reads CSARRGGLFF. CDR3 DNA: TGCAGTGCTAGGCGTGGCGGACTGTTTTTT.

CDR3 in amino acids: CASSEAAVPGANVLTF. The CDR3 coding sequence is TGTGCCAGCAGTGAAGCGGCCGTCCCCGGGGCCAACGTCCTGACTTTC. This chain connects TRBV6-1 to TRBJ2-6; no reliable D call. The germline V and J ends were trimmed by 0 bases and 4 bases, with 10 bases remaining between them. Germline loops: CDR1 MNHNS, CDR2 SASEGT. This CDR3 is 16 amino acids long.

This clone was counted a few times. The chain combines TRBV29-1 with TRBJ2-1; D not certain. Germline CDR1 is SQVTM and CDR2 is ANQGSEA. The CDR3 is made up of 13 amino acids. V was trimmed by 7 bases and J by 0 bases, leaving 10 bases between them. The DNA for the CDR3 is TGCAGCGCCTCCGGTAGCTCCTACAATGAGCAGTTCTTC. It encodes CSASGSSYNEQFF.

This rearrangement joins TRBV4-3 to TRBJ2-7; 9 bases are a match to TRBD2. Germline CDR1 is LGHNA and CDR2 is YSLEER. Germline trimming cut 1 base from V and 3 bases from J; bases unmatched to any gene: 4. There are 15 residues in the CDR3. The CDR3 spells CASSQGTSADYEQYF. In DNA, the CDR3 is TGCGCCAGCAGCCAAGGGACTAGCGCCGACTACGAGCAGTACTTC.

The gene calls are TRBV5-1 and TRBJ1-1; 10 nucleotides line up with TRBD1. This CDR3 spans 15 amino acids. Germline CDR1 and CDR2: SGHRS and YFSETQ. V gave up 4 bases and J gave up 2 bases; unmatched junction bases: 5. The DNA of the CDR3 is TGCGCCAGCAGCCCCAGGACAGGGGGAAACACTGAAGCTTTCTTT. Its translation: CASSPRTGGNTEAFF.

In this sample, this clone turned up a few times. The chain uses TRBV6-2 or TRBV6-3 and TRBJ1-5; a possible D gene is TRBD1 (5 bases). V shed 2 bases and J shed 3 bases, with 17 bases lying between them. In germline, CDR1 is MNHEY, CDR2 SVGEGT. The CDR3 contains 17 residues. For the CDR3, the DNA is TGTGCCAGCAGTTACACGGGAGGGGTCAGTTTCAATCAGCCCCAGCATTTT. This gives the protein CASSYTGGVSFNQPQHF.

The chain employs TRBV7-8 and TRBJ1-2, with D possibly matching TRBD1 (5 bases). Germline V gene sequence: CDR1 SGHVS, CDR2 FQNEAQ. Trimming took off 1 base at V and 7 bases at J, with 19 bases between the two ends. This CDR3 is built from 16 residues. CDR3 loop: CASSLVVVSGVTGYTF. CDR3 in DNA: TGTGCCAGCAGCTTAGTGGTTGTGTCGGGGGTTACTGGCTACACCTTC.

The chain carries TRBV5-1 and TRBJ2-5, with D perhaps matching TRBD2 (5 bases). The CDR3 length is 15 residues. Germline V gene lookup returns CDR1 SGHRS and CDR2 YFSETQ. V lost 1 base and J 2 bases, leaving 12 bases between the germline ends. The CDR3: CASSLYGGGQETQYF. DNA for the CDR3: TGCGCCAGCAGCTTGTACGGAGGCGGTCAAGAGACCCAGTACTTC.

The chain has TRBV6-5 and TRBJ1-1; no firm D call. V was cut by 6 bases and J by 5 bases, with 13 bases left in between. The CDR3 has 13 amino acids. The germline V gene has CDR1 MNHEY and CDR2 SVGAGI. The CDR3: CASRSAGRTEAFF. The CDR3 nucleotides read TGTGCCAGCAGGTCCGCGGGGAGGACTGAAGCTTTCTTT.

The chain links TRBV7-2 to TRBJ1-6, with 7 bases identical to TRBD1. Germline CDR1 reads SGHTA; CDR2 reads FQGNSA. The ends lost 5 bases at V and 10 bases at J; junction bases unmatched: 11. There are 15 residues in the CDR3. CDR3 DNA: TGTGCCAGCAGCCCACAGGGGCGGGTGGGATCACCCCTCCACTTT. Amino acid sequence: CASSPQGRVGSPLHF.

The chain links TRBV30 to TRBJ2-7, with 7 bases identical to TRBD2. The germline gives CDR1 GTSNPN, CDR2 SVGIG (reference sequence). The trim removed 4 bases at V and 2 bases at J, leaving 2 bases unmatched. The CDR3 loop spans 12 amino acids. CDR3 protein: CAWTSGPYEQYF. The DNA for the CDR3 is TGTGCCTGGACTAGCGGACCCTACGAGCAGTACTTC.

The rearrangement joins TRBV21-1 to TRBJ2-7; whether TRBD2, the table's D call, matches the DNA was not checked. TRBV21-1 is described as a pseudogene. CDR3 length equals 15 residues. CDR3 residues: CANRKREGRSYEQYF. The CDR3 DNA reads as TGTGCCAACAGAAAGCGGGAGGGCCGGTCCTACGAGCAGTACTTC.

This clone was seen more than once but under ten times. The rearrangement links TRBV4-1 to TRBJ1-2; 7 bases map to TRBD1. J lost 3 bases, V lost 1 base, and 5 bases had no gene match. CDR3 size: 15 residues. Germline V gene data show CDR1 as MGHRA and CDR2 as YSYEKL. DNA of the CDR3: TGCGCCAGCAGCCAAGCGCCGGGACAGCACTATGGCTACACCTTC. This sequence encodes CASSQAPGQHYGYTF.

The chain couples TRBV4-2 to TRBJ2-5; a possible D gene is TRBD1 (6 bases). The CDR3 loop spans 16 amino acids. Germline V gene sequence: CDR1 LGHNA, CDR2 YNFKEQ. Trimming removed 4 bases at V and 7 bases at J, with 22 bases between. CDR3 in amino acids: CASSPQSAQGIGTQYF. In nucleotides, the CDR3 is TGTGCCAGCAGCCCTCAGAGTGCCCAGGGGATCGGGACCCAGTACTTC.

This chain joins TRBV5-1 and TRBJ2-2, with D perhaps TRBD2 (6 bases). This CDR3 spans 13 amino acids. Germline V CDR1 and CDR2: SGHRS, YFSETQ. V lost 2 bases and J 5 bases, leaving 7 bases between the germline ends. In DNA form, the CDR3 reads TGCGCCAGCAGCTTCGGAGGGACCGGGGAGCTGTTTTTT. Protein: CASSFGGTGELFF. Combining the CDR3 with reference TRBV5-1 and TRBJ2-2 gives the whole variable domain KAGVTQTPRYLIKTRGQQVTLSCSPISGHRSVSWYQQTPGQGLQFLFEYFSETQRNKGNFPGRFSGRQFSNSRSEMNVSTLELGDSALYLCASSFGGTGELFFGEGSRLTVL.

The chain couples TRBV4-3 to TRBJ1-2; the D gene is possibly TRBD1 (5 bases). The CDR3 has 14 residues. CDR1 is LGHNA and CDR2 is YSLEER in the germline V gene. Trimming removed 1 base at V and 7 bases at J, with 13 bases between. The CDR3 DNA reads TGCGCCAGCAGCCAAGGTCCCAGGGAAGGTGGCTACACCTTC. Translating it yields CASSQGPREGGYTF.